Following are 2 T cell receptor beta chains from one sample sequenced in a study of preoperative IRX-2 immunotherapy in early breast cancer. Profiling relied on immunoSEQ multiplex PCR, and the TCRdb table lists in-frame clones only, not all of them. The sample holds 32,000 or so clones, 75% to 90% seen once. Treatment given: preoperative locoregional IRX-2 cytokine immunotherapy. Source: lymph node tissue, taken from a patient treated with IRX-2 immunotherapy. These receptors were obtained from a human donor with breast cancer.

The J gene is TRBJ2-6, the V gene TRBV5-1; D is unresolved. V lost 2 bases and J 4 bases, leaving 10 bases between the germline ends. The germline CDR1 and CDR2 sequences are SGHRS and YFSETQ. This CDR3 region has 15 residues. The DNA of the CDR3 is TGCGCCAGCAGCTTTGTTGCAACCGGGGCCAACGTCCTGACTTTC. It encodes CASSFVATGANVLTF.

The rearrangement uses TRBV12-5 and TRBJ2-3; possibly TRBD1 or TRBD2 for D (5 bases each). Germline V gives CDR1 LGHNT, CDR2 FRNRAP. This CDR3 comprises 13 residues. V lost 5 bases, J lost 5 bases, and 11 bases lay in between. The CDR3 DNA follows: TGTGCTAGTGGTGGGGGAAGGGGAGATACGCAGTATTTT. This sequence encodes CASGGGRGDTQYF.